Presented here are 17 T cell receptor beta chains from one specimen sequenced in a study of a mutant IDH1 vaccine in newly diagnosed glioma. The protocol was immunoSEQ multiplex PCR, while the TCRdb copy is restricted to in-frame clones and leaves out a portion. The sample holds tens of thousands of clones, approximately 72% seen once. Which antigens these TCRs recognize remains unknown. The sample's time point: week 23, last vaccination. Doses comprised 300 ug of mutant IDH1 20-mer peptide each, plus topical imiquimod. Sequences were derived from PBMCs, sampled from a glioma patient whose treatment included an IDH1 peptide vaccine. Source of these receptors: a man in his fifties or sixties with glioma.

The chain is built from TRBV7-9 and TRBJ1-1; no reliable D call. The CDR3 has 13 residues. Germline assignment: CDR1 SEHNR and CDR2 FQNEAQ (reference sequence). The germline V and J ends were trimmed by 5 bases and 1 base, with 8 bases remaining between them. The CDR3 bases are TGTGCCAGCAGCCTAGACCCGAACACTGAAGCTTTCTTT. This codes for CASSLDPNTEAFF.

J is TRBJ1-2 and V is TRBV7-2, with D perhaps matching TRBD1 (6 bases). CDR1 and CDR2 from the germline V gene are SGHTA and FQGNSA. There are 12 residues in the CDR3. V dropped 5 bases and J dropped 8 bases, with 12 bases sitting between them. CDR3 protein: CASSLTGPGYTF. The CDR3 coding sequence is TGTGCCAGCAGCCTCACAGGGCCCGGCTACACCTTC. Filled out from reference TRBV7-2 and TRBJ1-2, the complete variable domain reads GAGVSQSPSNKVTEKGKDVELRCDPISGHTALYWYRQSLGQGLEFLIYFQGNSAPDKSGLPSDRFSAERTGGSVSTLTIQRTQQEDSAVYLCASSLTGPGYTFGSGTRLTVV.

The chain has TRBV2 and TRBJ2-7; perhaps TRBD1 as D (5 bases). V shed 6 bases and J shed 5 bases, with 17 bases lying between them. The CDR3 consists of 14 residues. From germline, CDR1 is SNHLY and CDR2 FYNNEI. CDR3 nucleotide sequence: TGTGCCAGCAGGCAGCAGGGTCCTCTTAACGAGCAGTACTTC. Protein product: CASRQQGPLNEQYF.

The rearrangement links TRBV6-5 to TRBJ2-1, with D tentatively TRBD2 (5 bases). CDR1 MNHEY and CDR2 SVGAGI come from the germline V gene. V shed 2 bases and J shed 4 bases, with 12 bases lying between them. The CDR3 is 15 residues long. This CDR3 is CASSYKVGGYNEQFF. The CDR3 region has the DNA TGTGCCAGCAGTTACAAGGTTGGAGGATACAATGAGCAGTTCTTC.

The V call is TRBV6-1, the J call TRBJ2-7; perhaps D is TRBD1 or TRBD2 (5 bases each). Germline V gene sequence: CDR1 MNHNS, CDR2 SASEGT. The V gene lost 4 bases and the J gene lost 0 bases, with 16 bases spanning the gap. The CDR3 loop spans 16 amino acids. The CDR3 DNA follows: TGTGCCAGCAGTGCTCTGGGTGGGGACGGCTCCTACGAGCAGTACTTC. Protein sequence: CASSALGGDGSYEQYF.

The V call is TRBV27, the J call TRBJ2-1, with D unresolved. The CDR3 spans 16 residues. V lost 0 bases and J lost 5, with 14 bases in between. The V gene's germline CDR1 is MNHEY and CDR2 SMNVEV (reference sequence). The chain's CDR3 is CASSLSLSGSHNEQFF. CDR3 in DNA: TGTGCCAGCAGTTTATCCTTATCGGGCAGCCACAATGAGCAGTTCTTC.

The rearrangement joins TRBV29-1 to TRBJ1-1, with D possibly TRBD1 on 5 matching bases. With 6 bases removed from V and 4 bases from J, the gap between germline ends came to 21 bases. The CDR3 sequence is 15 residues long. CDR1 is SQVTM, CDR2 ANQGSEA, per germline. The CDR3 DNA is TGCAGCGTGAAGCTTAGAAGAGGGGAGGGCACTGAAGCTTTCTTT. Translated, it gives CSVKLRRGEGTEAFF.

This clone was observed a handful of times. The chain couples TRBV27 to TRBJ2-7, with 7 nucleotides matching TRBD1. This CDR3 is 13 amino acids long. Looked up from germline, CDR1 is MNHEY and CDR2 is SMNVEV (reference sequence). V was pared by 4 bases and J by 7 bases, with 7 bases of the junction left unmatched. The CDR3 bases are TGTGCCAGCAGTTCCGGGACAGAACTAGAGCAGTACTTC. Its protein is CASSSGTELEQYF.

The V call is TRBV5-8, the J call TRBJ1-1; D not certain. This CDR3 is 15 amino acids long. V lost 6 bases and J lost 0, with 15 bases in between. CDR1 is SGHTS, CDR2 YDEGEE, per germline. The DNA of the CDR3 is TGTGCCAGCAAAGGTTCCACTTCCATGAACACTGAAGCTTTCTTT. It encodes CASKGSTSMNTEAFF.

The CDR3 protein is CASSEVHPGGNEQYF. CDR3 DNA: TGTGCCAGCAGTGAAGTGCACCCCGGTGGAAACGAGCAGTACTTC. This chain uses TRBV6-1 with TRBJ2-7; D ambiguous. The CDR3 spans 15 residues. V dropped 1 base and J dropped 5 bases, with 15 bases sitting between them. CDR1 is MNHNS, CDR2 SASEGT, per germline.

The chain carries TRBV27 and TRBJ1-2, with a possible D match to TRBD1 (6 bases). Per germline, CDR1 MNHEY and CDR2 SMNVEV (reference sequence). V shed 5 bases and J shed 7 bases, with 14 bases lying between them. The CDR3 spans 13 residues. The chain's CDR3 is CASSGTGFGGYTF. CDR3 DNA: TGTGCCAGCAGTGGAACAGGGTTCGGTGGCTACACCTTC.

This clone was recorded only once. V and J are TRBV15 and TRBJ1-1, with D maybe TRBD1 (6 bases). V was cut by 0 bases and J by 12 bases, with 20 bases left in between. Germline V gene lookup returns CDR1 LNHNV and CDR2 YYDKDF (reference sequence). The CDR3 is 15 amino acids. In DNA form, the CDR3 reads TGTGCCACCAGCAGAGACCCGGAGGCGGGGGCCGTATCTTTCTTT. Translated: CATSRDPEAGAVSFF.

This clone was seen only once. The V and J genes are TRBV11-1 and TRBJ1-2, with 7 bases matching TRBD1. V lost 2 bases and J lost 3; bases outside the gene matches: 3. Germline V gives CDR1 SGHAT, CDR2 FQDESV (reference sequence). The CDR3 runs to 14 residues. The CDR3 loop is CASSLQGVDYGYTF. CDR3 in DNA: TGTGCCAGCAGCTTACAGGGGGTCGACTATGGCTACACCTTC. The entire variable domain, with the rest obtained from reference TRBV11-1 and TRBJ1-2, is as follows: EAEVAQSPRYKITEKSQAVAFWCDPISGHATLYWYRQILGQGPELLVQFQDESVVDDSQLPKDRFSAERLKGVDSTLKIQPAELGDSAMYLCASSLQGVDYGYTFGSGTRLTVV.

This rearrangement joins TRBV19 to TRBJ2-1; perhaps TRBD2 as D (5 bases). Germline loops: CDR1 LNHDA, CDR2 SQIVND (reference sequence). V shed 3 bases and J shed 15 bases, with 12 bases lying between them. The CDR3 has 11 amino acids. The CDR3 sequence: CASSMARRRFF. The CDR3 DNA reads TGTGCCAGTAGTATGGCGAGGAGGCGGTTCTTC.

This clone was found a few times. The gene calls are TRBV4-2 and TRBJ1-3; D unclear. V shed 0 bases and J shed 0 bases, with 15 bases lying between them. The CDR3 runs 18 residues. Germline V gene data show CDR1 as LGHNA and CDR2 as YNFKEQ. CDR3 region: CASSQEGRLNLSGNTIYF. CDR3 nucleotide sequence: TGTGCCAGCAGCCAAGAAGGGAGACTCAACCTCTCTGGAAACACCATATATTTT.

V is TRBV30 and J is TRBJ1-2, with TRBD1 matching over 10 bases. This CDR3 has 14 residues. Per germline, CDR1 GTSNPN and CDR2 SVGIG (reference sequence). The J segment lost 8 bases and the V segment lost 3 bases, leaving 9 bases of the junction unmatched. CDR3 in amino acids: CAWRRGTGVEGYTF. The CDR3 bases are TGTGCCTGGAGGCGGGGGACAGGGGTAGAGGGCTACACCTTC.

The chain couples TRBV5-5 to TRBJ1-2; tentatively, D is TRBD1 (5 bases). V lost 4 bases and J 6 bases, leaving 13 bases between the germline ends. The germline V gene has CDR1 SGHKS and CDR2 YYEKEE (reference sequence). The length of the CDR3 is 13 residues. CDR3 residues: CASSPPQQDGYTF. In DNA, the CDR3 is TGTGCCAGCAGCCCCCCCCAACAGGATGGCTACACCTTC.